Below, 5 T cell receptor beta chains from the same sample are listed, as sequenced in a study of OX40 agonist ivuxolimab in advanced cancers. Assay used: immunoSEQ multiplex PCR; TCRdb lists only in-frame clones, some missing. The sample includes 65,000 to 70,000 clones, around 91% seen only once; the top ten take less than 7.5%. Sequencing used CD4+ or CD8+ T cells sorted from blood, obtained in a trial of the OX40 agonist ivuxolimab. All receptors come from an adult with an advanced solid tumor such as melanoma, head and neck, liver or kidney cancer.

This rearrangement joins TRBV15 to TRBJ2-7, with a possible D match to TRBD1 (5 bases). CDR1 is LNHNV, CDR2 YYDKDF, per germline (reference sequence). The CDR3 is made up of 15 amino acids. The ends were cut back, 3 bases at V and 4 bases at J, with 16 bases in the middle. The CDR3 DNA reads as TGTGCCACCAGCAGGTCCAGGGCGAGGTCGTACGAGCAGTACTTC. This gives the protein CATSRSRARSYEQYF.

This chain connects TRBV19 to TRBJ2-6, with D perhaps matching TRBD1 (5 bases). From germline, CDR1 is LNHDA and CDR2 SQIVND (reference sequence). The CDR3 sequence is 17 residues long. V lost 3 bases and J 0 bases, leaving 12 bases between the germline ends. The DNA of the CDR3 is TGTGCCAGTAGTATTACTCAGGGAAGCTCTGGGGCCAACGTCCTGACTTTC. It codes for CASSITQGSSGANVLTF.

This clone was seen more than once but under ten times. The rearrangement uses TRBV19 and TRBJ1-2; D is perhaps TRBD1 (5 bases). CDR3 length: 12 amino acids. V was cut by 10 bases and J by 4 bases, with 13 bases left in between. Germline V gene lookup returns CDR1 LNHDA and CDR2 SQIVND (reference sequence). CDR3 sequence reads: CATPGLVYGYTF. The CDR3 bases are TGTGCCACCCCAGGGCTTGTCTATGGCTACACCTTC.

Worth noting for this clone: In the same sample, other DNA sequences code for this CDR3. The DNA for the CDR3 is TGCAGCGTTGTCACTAGCTCTGGGGCCAACGTCCTGACTTTC. Its translation is CSVVTSSGANVLTF. This chain uses TRBV29-1 with TRBJ2-6; TRBD2 might be the D (5 bases). CDR3 length: 14 amino acids. CDR1 and CDR2 from the germline V gene are SQVTM and ANQGSEA. The V end lost 4 bases, the J end lost 0 bases, and 7 bases lay between the germline ends.

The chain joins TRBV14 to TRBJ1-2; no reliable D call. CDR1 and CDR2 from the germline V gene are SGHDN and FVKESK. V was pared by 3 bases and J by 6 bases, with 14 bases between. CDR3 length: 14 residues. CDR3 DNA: TGTGCCAGCAGCCAGCGACCCGGAACTAATGGCTACACCTTC. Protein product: CASSQRPGTNGYTF.